This T cell receptor beta chain stems from a study of Ad26.COV2.S vaccination and SARS-CoV-2 variants. The sample's treatment: roughly 19 received Ad26.COV2.S at low or high dose, single or two shots; about 5 received placebo; per-sample allocation not given. Sampling took place 63 days after the first vaccine or placebo injection. An Ad26 vector was used to express Wuhan-strain SARS-CoV-2 spike as the vaccine. Overall study findings and caveats: While placebo recipients had lower spike-specific TCR breadth, vaccine recipients had more.

CDR1 and CDR2 from the germline V gene are LNHDA and SQIVND (reference sequence). This CDR3 is built from 15 residues. V lost 5 bases, J lost 6 bases, and 17 bases lay in between. With regard to this clone: As yet, its antigen is unknown.

Measured with immunoSEQ multiplex PCR; TCRdb has only the in-frame clones, and not every one. The sample shows fewer than 400,000 clones, about nine tenths of them seen only once. The source material was peripheral blood, sampled in a trial of Ad26.COV2.S vaccine versus placebo. The gene calls are TRBV19 and TRBJ1-5; D possibly corresponds to TRBD1 (5 bases). The clonotype originates from a person between 18 and 65 years old who received the Ad26.COV2.S COVID-19 vaccine or a placebo. The CDR3 here is CASSRLELGVQPQHF. CDR3 bases: TGTGCCAGTAGTCGGTTAGAACTGGGGGTTCAGCCCCAGCATTTT.